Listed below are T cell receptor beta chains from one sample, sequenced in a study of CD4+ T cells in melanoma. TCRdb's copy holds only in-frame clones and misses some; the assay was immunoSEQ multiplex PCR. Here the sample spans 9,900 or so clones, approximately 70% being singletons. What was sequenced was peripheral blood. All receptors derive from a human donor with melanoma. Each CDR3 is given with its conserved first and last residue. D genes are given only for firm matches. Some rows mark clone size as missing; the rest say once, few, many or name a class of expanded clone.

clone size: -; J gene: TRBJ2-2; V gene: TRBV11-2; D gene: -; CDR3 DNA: TGTGCCAGCAGCTTAGAAGGCTTCGGCGGTGGGGAGCTGTTTTTT; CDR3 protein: CASSLEGFGGGELFF
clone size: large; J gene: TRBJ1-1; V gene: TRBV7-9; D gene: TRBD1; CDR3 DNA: TGTGCCAGCAGCAGGGACAGGGGGCGGACTGAAGCTTTCTTT; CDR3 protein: CASSRDRGRTEAFF
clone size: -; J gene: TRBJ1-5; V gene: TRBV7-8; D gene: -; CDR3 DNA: TGTGCCAGCAGCTTAGAGCTAAGGAGCGATCAGCCCCAGCATTTT; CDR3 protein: CASSLELRSDQPQHF
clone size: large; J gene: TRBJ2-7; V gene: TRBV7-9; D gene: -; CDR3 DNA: TGTGCCAGCAGCCACGACATGGGCGCTTCCTACGAGCAGTACTTC; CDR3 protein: CASSHDMGASYEQYF
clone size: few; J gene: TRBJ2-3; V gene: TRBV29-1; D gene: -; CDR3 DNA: TGCAGCGCAATAACGGACGGGACGAATACGCAGTATTTT; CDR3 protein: CSAITDGTNTQYF
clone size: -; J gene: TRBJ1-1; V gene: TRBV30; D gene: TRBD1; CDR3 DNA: TGTGCCTGGAGTAGGCAGGGGGGGATTGAAGCTTTCTTT; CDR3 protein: CAWSRQGGIEAFF
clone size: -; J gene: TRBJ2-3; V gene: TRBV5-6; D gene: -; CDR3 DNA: TGTGCCAGCAGCTGGTGGCAGCGGGTTAGCACAGATACGCAGTATTTT; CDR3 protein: CASSWWQRVSTDTQYF
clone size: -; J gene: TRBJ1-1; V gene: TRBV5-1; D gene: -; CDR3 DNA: TGCGCCAGCAGCTTGGGGGGCCAGGTGGCGAACACTGAAGCTTTCTTT; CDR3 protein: CASSLGGQVANTEAFF
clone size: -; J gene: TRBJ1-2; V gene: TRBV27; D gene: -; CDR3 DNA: TGTGCCAGCAGGTCGTCAGGGGTTAACTATGGCTACACCTTC; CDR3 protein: CASRSSGVNYGYTF
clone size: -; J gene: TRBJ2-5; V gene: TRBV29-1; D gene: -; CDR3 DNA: TGCAGCGTTGGGACAGCGGGCTTCGTTACAGAGACCCAGTACTTC; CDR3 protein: CSVGTAGFVTETQYF
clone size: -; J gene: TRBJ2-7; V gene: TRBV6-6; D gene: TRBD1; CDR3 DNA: TGTGCCAGCAGGATGACAGGGATCTCCTACGAGCAGTACTTC; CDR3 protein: CASRMTGISYEQYF
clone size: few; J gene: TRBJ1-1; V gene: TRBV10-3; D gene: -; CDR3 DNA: TGTGCCATCAGCAGGGCTGGAAACACTGAAGCTTTCTTT; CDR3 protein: CAISRAGNTEAFF
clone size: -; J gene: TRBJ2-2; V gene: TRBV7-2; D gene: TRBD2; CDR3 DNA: TGTGCCAGCAGCTTAGAGGCTGGGGGCGGGGGGTACACCGGGGAGCTGTTTTTT; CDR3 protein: CASSLEAGGGGYTGELFF
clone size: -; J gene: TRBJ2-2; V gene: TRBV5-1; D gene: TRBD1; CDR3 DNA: TGCGCCAGCAGCTTGGGCGGGACAGGGGGCGTGAGCGCCGGGGAGCTGTTTTTT; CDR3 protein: CASSLGGTGGVSAGELFF
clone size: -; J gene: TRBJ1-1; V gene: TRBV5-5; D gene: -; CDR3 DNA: TGTGCCAGCAGCTTAGGGACTCTTGGAACTGAAGCTTTCTTT; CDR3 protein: CASSLGTLGTEAFF
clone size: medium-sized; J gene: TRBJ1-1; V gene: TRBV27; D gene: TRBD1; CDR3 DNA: TGTGCCAGCAGTTTCGGGACAGGGATGAACACTGAAGCTTTCTTT; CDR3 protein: CASSFGTGMNTEAFF
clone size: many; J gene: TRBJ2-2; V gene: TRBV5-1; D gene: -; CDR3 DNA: TGCGCCTCTCAGAAGACAGCAAGAGGGGACACCGGGGAGCTGTTTTTT; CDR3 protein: CASQKTARGDTGELFF
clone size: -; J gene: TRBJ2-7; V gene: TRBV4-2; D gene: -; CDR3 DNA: TGTGCCAGCAGCACCCAGACCGGAACCTACGAGCAGTACTTC; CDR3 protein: CASSTQTGTYEQYF
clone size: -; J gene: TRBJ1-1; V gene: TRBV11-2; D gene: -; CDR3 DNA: TGTGCCAGCAGCTTAGACGGTGGGGGCACTGAAGCTTTCTTT; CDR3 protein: CASSLDGGGTEAFF
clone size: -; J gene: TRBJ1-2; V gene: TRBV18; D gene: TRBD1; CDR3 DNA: TGTGCCAGCTCCCCCGGGACAGGGGGCAGGGATGGCTACACCTTC; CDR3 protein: CASSPGTGGRDGYTF
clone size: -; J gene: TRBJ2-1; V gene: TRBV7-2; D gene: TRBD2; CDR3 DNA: TGTGCCAGCAGCTTAGGACTAGCGGGGGGGGACAATGAGCAGTTCTTC; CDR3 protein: CASSLGLAGGDNEQFF
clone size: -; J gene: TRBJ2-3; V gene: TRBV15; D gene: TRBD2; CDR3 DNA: TGTGCCACCAGCGGTGAGACTAGCGGGGGCACAGATACGCAGTATTTT; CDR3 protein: CATSGETSGGTDTQYF
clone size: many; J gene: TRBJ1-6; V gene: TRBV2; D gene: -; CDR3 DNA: TGTGCCAGCACGGGAAAGGGGGGTTACGATAATTCACCCCTCCACTTT; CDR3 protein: CASTGKGGYDNSPLHF
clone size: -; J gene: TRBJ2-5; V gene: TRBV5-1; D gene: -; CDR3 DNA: TGCGCCAGCAGCCCAGGACTATCAGAGACCCAGTACTTC; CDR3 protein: CASSPGLSETQYF
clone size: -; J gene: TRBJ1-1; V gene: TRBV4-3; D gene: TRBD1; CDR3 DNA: TGCGCCAGCAGCCAGGACAGGAACCTGAACACTGAAGCTTTCTTT; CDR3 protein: CASSQDRNLNTEAFF
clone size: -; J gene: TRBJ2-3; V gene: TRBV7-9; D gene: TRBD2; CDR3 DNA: TGTGCCAGCAGAAACGGACTAGCGGGGGAATGGAGCACAGATACGCAGTATTTT; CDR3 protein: CASRNGLAGEWSTDTQYF
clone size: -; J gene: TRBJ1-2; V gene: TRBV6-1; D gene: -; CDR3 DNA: TGTGCCAGCAGCACGACAGAAGGAGGCTACACCTTC; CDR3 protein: CASSTTEGGYTF
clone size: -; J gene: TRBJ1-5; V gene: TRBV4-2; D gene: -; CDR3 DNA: TGTGCCAGCAGCCAAGAACGGGAGGGGATGAACTTAGATCAGCCCCAGCATTTT; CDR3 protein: CASSQEREGMNLDQPQHF
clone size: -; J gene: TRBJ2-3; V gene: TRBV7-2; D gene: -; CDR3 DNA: TGTGCCAGCAGCCCGCTGAGTAGCACAGATACGCAGTATTTT; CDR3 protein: CASSPLSSTDTQYF
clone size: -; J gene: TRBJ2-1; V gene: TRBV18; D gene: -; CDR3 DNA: TGTGCCAGCTCAGTGGACAGATCCAATGAGCAGTTCTTC; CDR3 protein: CASSVDRSNEQFF
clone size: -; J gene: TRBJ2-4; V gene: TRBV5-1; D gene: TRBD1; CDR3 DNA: TGCGCCAGCAGCTTAGGACAGGGCCTAGCCAAAAACATTCAGTACTTC; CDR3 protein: CASSLGQGLAKNIQYF
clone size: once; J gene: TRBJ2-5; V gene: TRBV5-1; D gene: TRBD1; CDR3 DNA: TGCGCCAGCAGCTTGGGCGAGGGGGCCCCCCATAGGGAGACCCAGTACTTC; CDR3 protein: CASSLGEGAPHRETQYF
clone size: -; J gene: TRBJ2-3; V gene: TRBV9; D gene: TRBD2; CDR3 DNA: TGTGCCAGCACCAAGTCGGGGACTAGCACAGATACGCAGTGTTTT; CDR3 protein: CASTKSGTSTDTQCF
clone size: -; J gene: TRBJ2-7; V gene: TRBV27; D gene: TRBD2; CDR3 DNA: TGTGCCAGCAGACCCCTAGCGGGGGGGCCCTACGAGCAGTACTTC; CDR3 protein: CASRPLAGGPYEQYF
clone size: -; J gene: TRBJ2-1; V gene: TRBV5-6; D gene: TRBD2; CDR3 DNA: TGTGCCAGCAGCCCCCCAACACCCTGGGGGGGGAGCTCCTACAATGAGCAGTTCTTC; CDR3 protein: CASSPPTPWGGSSYNEQFF
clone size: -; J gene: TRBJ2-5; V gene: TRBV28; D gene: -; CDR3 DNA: TGTGCCAGCAGCCAAGACAGGTGGGCACAGGTGGAGACCCAGTACTTC; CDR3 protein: CASSQDRWAQVETQYF
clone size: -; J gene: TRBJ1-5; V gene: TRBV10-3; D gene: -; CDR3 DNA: TGTGCCAGCAGTGAAGGCTATAGCAATCAGCCCCAGCATTTT; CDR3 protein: CASSEGYSNQPQHF
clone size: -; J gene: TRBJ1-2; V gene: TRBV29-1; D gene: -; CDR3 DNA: TGCAGCGTCCGGTCTCCTGTAAACTATGGCTACACCTTC; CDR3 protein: CSVRSPVNYGYTF
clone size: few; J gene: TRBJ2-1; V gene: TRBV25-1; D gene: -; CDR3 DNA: TGTGCCAGCAGTAAGGGGGGGTACAATGAGCAGTTCTTC; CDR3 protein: CASSKGGYNEQFF
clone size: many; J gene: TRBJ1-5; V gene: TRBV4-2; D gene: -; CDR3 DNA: TGTGCCAGCAGCCAAGACGGGGGATATCAGCCCCAGCATTTT; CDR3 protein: CASSQDGGYQPQHF
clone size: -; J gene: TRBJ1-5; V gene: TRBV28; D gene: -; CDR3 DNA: TGTGCCAGCAGCAATGGTTTAGCAGGGGAGCAGCCCCAGCATTTT; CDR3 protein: CASSNGLAGEQPQHF
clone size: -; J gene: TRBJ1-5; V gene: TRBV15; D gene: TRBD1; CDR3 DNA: TGTGCCACCAGCAGACCTCCGGGACAGGAGCTCTATAGCAATCAGCCCCAGCATTTT; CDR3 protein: CATSRPPGQELYSNQPQHF
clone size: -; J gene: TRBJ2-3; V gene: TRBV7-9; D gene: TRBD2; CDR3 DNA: TGTGCCAGCAGCTTACCTAGCGGGGGGGCCCATACGCAGTATTTT; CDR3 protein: CASSLPSGGAHTQYF
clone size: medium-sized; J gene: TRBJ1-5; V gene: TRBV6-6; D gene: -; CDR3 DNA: TGTGCCAGCAGTTACACGGGTCGTAATCAGCCCCAGCATTTT; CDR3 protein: CASSYTGRNQPQHF
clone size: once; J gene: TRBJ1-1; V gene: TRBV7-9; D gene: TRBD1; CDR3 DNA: TGTGCCAGCAGCTTGAATACAGGGGGAAGTACTGAAGCTTTCTTT; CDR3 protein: CASSLNTGGSTEAFF
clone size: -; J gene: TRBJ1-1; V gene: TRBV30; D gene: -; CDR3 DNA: TGTGCCTGGGGGGGGTTTGGTGAGGGGCGGACTGAAGCTTTCTTT; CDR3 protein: CAWGGFGEGRTEAFF
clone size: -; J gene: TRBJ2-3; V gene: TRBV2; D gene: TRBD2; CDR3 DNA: TGTGCCAGCTTAAGTCTAGCGGGGGAAGCAGATACGCAGTATTTT; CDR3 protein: CASLSLAGEADTQYF
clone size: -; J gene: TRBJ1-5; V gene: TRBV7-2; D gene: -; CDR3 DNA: TGTGCCAGCAGCTTCTTAGGGGGAAGCAATCAGCCCCAGCATTTT; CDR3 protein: CASSFLGGSNQPQHF